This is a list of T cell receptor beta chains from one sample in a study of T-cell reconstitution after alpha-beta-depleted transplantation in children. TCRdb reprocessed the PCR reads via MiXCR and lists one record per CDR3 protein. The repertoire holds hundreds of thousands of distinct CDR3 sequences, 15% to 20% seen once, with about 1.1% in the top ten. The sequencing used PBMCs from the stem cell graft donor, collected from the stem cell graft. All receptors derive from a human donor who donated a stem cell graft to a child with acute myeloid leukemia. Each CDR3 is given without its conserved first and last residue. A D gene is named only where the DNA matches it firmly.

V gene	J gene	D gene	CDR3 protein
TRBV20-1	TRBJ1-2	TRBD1	SALRGREGYT
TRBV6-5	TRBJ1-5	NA	ASSHVGDSNQPQH
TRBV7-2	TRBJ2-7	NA	ASSPQGGVAYEQY
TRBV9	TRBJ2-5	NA	ASSVGDGGETQY
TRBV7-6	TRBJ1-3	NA	AGSLDRSSGNTIY
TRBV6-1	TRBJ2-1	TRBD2	ASSESGGPVYEQF
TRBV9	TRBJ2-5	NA	ASSVRAGTRETQY
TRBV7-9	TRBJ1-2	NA	ASSLELGYT
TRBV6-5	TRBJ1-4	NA	ASSYFGGNEKLF
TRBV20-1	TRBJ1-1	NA	SARDLIGDTEAF
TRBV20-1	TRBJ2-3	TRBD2	SASRGGQGRTITGDTQY
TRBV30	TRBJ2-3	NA	AWKRGVWTDTQY
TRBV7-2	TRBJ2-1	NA	ASTIDRSYNEQF
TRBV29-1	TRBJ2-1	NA	SANTYNEQF
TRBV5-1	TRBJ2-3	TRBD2	ASSGGTSAQGDTQY
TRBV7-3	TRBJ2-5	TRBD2	ASSFVGGAGETQY
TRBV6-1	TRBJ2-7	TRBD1	ASSGQGNAPYEQY
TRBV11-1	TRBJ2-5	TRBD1	ASSLVGAGGETQY
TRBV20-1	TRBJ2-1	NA	SAQEGERSYNEQF
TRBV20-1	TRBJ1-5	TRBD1	SAIRGGRGGNQPQH
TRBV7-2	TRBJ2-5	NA	ASSLLVGQETQY
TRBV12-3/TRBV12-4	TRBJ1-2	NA	ASSSSVGRYGYT
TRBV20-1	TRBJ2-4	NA	SASQGTTKNIQY
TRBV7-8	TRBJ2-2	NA	ASSVTATGGELF
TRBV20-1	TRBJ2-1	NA	SARVGDRDYNEQF
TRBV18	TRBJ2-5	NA	ASSPRLQETQY
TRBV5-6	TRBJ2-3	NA	ASSLTSLSTDTQY
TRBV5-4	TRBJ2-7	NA	ASSLWGFWNEQY
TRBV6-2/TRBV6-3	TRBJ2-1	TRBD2	ASRERGRYNEQF
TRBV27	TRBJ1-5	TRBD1	ASSLFPGQGVQPQH
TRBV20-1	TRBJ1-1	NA	SARGLEWGGAEAF
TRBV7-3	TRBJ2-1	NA	ASSLIWSGSYDEQF
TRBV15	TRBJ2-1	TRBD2	ATSRDHSVGGEIGDNEQF
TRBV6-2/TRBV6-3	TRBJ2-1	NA	ARDNEQF
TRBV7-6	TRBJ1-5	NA	ASSLWREGQPQH
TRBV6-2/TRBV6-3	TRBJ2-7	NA	ASSYGLGGYEQY
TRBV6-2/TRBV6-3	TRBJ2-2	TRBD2	ASSYPLAGNTGELF
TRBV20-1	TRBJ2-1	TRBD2	SAFGLAGGSSYNEQF
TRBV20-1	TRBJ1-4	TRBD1	SARGQGEKLF
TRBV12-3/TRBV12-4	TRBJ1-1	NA	ASSPTTNTEAF
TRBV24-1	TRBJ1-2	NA	ATSDGKGVHYGYT